Listed here are 19 T cell receptor beta chains from one sample, sequenced in a study of cytomegalovirus exposure and HLA in healthy donors. PCR primers comprised 60 Vbeta and 13 Jbeta primers. Profiling relied on immunoSEQ multiplex PCR, and the TCRdb table lists in-frame clones only, not all of them. This table holds roughly 180,000 clones, around four fifths found once. Sequencing was carried out using PBMCs. The source is an older woman in good health and CMV-seropositive.

V is TRBV10-3 and J is TRBJ1-5; a weak D match, TRBD1 (6 bases). The CDR3 spans 16 residues. V dropped 0 bases and J dropped 2 bases, with 11 bases sitting between them. Germline CDR1 is ENHRY and CDR2 is SYGVKD. This CDR3 is CAISESWGQGNQPQHF. The CDR3 nucleotides read TGTGCCATCAGTGAGTCTTGGGGGCAGGGCAATCAGCCCCAGCATTTT.

Of note for this clone: Other DNA sequences in this sample translate to the same CDR3. This chain uses TRBV5-1 with TRBJ1-4; TRBD1 matches 7 bases. Germline CDR1 SGHRS, CDR2 YFSETQ. V shed 4 bases and J 5 bases; nucleotides not matched to a gene: 5. The CDR3 runs 14 residues. The chain's CDR3 is CASSPGQLNEKLFF. DNA of the CDR3: TGCGCCAGCAGCCCGGGACAGCTAAATGAAAAACTGTTTTTT.

The chain recombines TRBV10-3 with TRBJ2-5; D may be TRBD1 (6 bases). Trimming left V 9 bases short and J 3 bases short, with 8 bases between. The V gene's germline CDR1 is ENHRY and CDR2 SYGVKD. This CDR3 is built from 11 residues. DNA of the CDR3: TGTGCCATAAGACAGGAAGAGACCCAGTACTTC. Its translation: CAIRQEETQYF.

The chain is built from TRBV6-5 and TRBJ1-4, with TRBD1 as a possible D gene (5 bases). Trimming left V 3 bases short and J 11 bases short, with 19 bases between. CDR3 length: 15 amino acids. Germline values: CDR1 MNHEY, CDR2 SVGAGI. CDR3 in amino acids: CASSYSTGNDRKLFF. The DNA for the CDR3 is TGTGCCAGCAGTTATTCTACAGGAAATGATCGGAAACTGTTTTTT.

This chain joins TRBV9 and TRBJ2-1; 7 bases fit TRBD1. The CDR3 is 17 residues long. The V and J ends lost 4 bases and 6 bases, in that order; junction bases with no gene match: 16. CDR1 is SGDLS and CDR2 is YYNGEE in the germline V gene. CDR3 nucleotides: TGTGCCAGCAGCCGACGACTTACAGGGGCCGAGGGCAATGAGCAGTTCTTC. Its translation is CASSRRLTGAEGNEQFF.

The chain recombines TRBV30 with TRBJ2-2, with D possibly being TRBD2 (6 bases). CDR3 length: 12 amino acids. Trimming pared 2 bases from V and 7 bases from J, leaving 8 bases between. The germline V gene has CDR1 GTSNPN and CDR2 SVGIG (reference sequence). The CDR3 bases are TGTGCCTGGAGTCGGAGGGGCGGGGAGCTGTTTTTT. Its translation is CAWSRRGGELFF.

This chain uses TRBV5-6 with TRBJ2-1; 12 bases align to TRBD1. The CDR3 extends over 13 amino acids. After removal of 3 bases from V and 13 bases from J, the junction contained 5 bases not matched to a gene. CDR1 is SGHDT, CDR2 YYEEEE, per germline. As DNA, the CDR3 is TGTGCCAGCAGCTCCGGGACAGGGGGCCGCCAGTTCTTC. It yields the protein CASSSGTGGRQFF.

The CDR3 is CASTRYWGGHQPQHF. CDR3 bases: TGTGCCAGCACCCGCTATTGGGGGGGCCATCAGCCCCAGCATTTT. This chain uses TRBV6-5 with TRBJ1-5; D possibly corresponds to TRBD1 (6 bases). This CDR3 comprises 15 residues. CDR1 MNHEY and CDR2 SVGAGI come from the germline V gene. V was pared by 7 bases and J by 5 bases, with 18 bases between.

The gene calls are TRBV19 and TRBJ1-1, with a weak D call TRBD1 (6 bases). The germline CDR1 and CDR2 sequences are LNHDA and SQIVND (reference sequence). V lost 4 bases and J lost 4, with 16 bases in between. This CDR3 region has 15 residues. This CDR3 is CASSTRTTRGTEAFF. The CDR3 bases are TGTGCCAGTAGTACCCGAACGACCAGGGGCACTGAAGCTTTCTTT.

This clone was seen only once. The V call is TRBV5-5, the J call TRBJ2-5; D is uncertain. The CDR3 spans 13 residues. Germline CDR1 and CDR2: SGHKS and YYEKEE (reference sequence). Trimming shortened V by 1 base and J by 1 base, and 5 bases separated the two germline ends. The CDR3 sequence: CASSLSGQETQYF. The CDR3 coding sequence is TGTGCCAGCAGCTTGTCGGGCCAAGAGACCCAGTACTTC.

This clone was seen a few times. The chain employs TRBV28 and TRBJ2-3; 13 bases align to TRBD2. CDR3 length: 16 residues. In germline, CDR1 is MDHEN, CDR2 SYDVKM. Germline trimming cut 6 bases from V and 6 bases from J; bases unmatched to any gene: 9. The CDR3 coding sequence is TGTGCCAGCAGCCTGGGACTAGCGGGGTTCGGGGATACGCAGTATTTT. Amino acids: CASSLGLAGFGDTQYF. The full variable domain, rest sourced from reference TRBV28 and TRBJ2-3, is DVKVTQSSRYLVKRTGEKVFLECVQDMDHENMFWYRQDPGLGLRLIYFSYDVKMKEKGDIPEGYSVSREKKERFSLILESASTNQTSMYLCASSLGLAGFGDTQYFGPGTRLTVL.

The CDR3 protein is CASFGGPSYNEQFF. The CDR3 region has the DNA TGTGCCAGCTTCGGCGGCCCCTCCTACAATGAGCAGTTCTTC. This chain connects TRBV28 to TRBJ2-1; no clear D gene. This CDR3 has 14 residues. Germline CDR1 MDHEN, CDR2 SYDVKM. The V end lost 8 bases, the J end lost 0 bases, and 11 bases lay between the germline ends.

The chain recombines TRBV5-1 with TRBJ2-7; possibly TRBD2 for D (7 bases). The germline CDR1 and CDR2 sequences are SGHRS and YFSETQ. The V end was cut by 0 bases, the J end by 2 bases, with 12 bases between. The CDR3 extends over 15 amino acids. The CDR3 region has the DNA TGCGCCAGCAGCTTGGAGGCGGGGGCCGCCTACGAGCAGTACTTC. It codes for CASSLEAGAAYEQYF.

The rearrangement uses TRBV5-1 and TRBJ2-6; 8 nucleotides agree with TRBD1. The CDR3 runs to 17 residues. Trimming cost V 1 base and J 4 bases; bases outside gene matches: 7. Germline CDR1 is SGHRS and CDR2 is YFSETQ. The CDR3 here is CASSLRQGARGANVLTF. Written as DNA, the CDR3 is TGCGCCAGCAGCTTGAGGCAGGGGGCGCGAGGGGCCAACGTCCTGACTTTC.

This clone was recorded only once. The CDR3 region is CAWAQGSEKLFF. CDR3 DNA sequence: TGTGCCTGGGCACAGGGGAGTGAAAAACTGTTTTTT. J is TRBJ1-4 and V is TRBV30; the match to TRBD1 covers 7 bases. The germline V gene encodes CDR1 GTSNPN and CDR2 SVGIG (reference sequence). The J segment lost 7 bases and the V segment lost 5 bases, leaving 4 bases of the junction unmatched. The CDR3 extends over 12 amino acids.

The chain combines TRBV10-2 with TRBJ2-2; 9 bases line up with TRBD2. The length of the CDR3 is 15 residues. V lost 6 bases to trimming and J lost 2 bases; unmatched junction nucleotides: 4. The germline V gene encodes CDR1 WSHSY and CDR2 SAAADI. The CDR3 DNA follows: TGCGCCAGCAGACCTAGCGGGGAAAACACCGGGGAGCTGTTTTTT. As protein: CASRPSGENTGELFF.

This clone was counted a single time. This chain uses TRBV27 with TRBJ2-7; TRBD2 aligns across 14 bases. This CDR3 region has 20 residues. Germline V lookup: CDR1 MNHEY, CDR2 SMNVEV (reference sequence). Losses at the gene ends were 4 bases for V and 2 bases for J; bases not matched to a gene: 16. The CDR3 DNA is TGTGCCAGCAGTTCCCAGGGACTAGCGGGAGTTGAGAGATCGCCCTACGAGCAGTACTTC. It codes for CASSSQGLAGVERSPYEQYF.

This chain uses TRBV27 with TRBJ1-1, with D maybe TRBD1 (6 bases). This CDR3 is built from 16 residues. Germline-derived CDR1 and CDR2 are MNHEY and SMNVEV (reference sequence). Trimming left V 3 bases short and J 1 base short, with 15 bases between. CDR3 sequence reads: CASSFSGTRENTEAFF. CDR3 bases: TGTGCCAGCAGTTTTTCCGGGACACGGGAGAACACTGAAGCTTTCTTT.

The V and J genes are TRBV30 and TRBJ2-3; perhaps TRBD2 as D (5 bases). Germline V gene sequence: CDR1 GTSNPN, CDR2 SVGIG (reference sequence). The V and J ends lost 1 base and 5 bases respectively, with 10 bases between them. The CDR3 sequence is 13 residues long. The CDR3 DNA follows: TGTGCCTGGAGTGATGCCCGGGGAGATACGCAGTATTTT. Amino acid sequence: CAWSDARGDTQYF.